A selection of T cell receptor beta chains follows, all from one sample in a study of CD8 T cells in ankylosing spondylitis. In TCRdb, the 5' RACE reads were re-called with MiXCR into one record per CDR3 protein. The data show 200,000 to 250,000 distinct CDR3 sequences, 20% to 30% seen once. The sequenced sample was blood, either unsorted or a sorted T cell fraction (not recorded which). Source of these receptors: a male donor with ankylosing spondylitis or in good health (not recorded which). CDR3s include the opening cysteine and the closing phenylalanine or tryptophan. D genes are given only for firm matches. Rows give clone size only sometimes, using once, few, many, or a class for an expanded clone.

TRBJ2-1 | TRBD2 | . | TRBV7-2 | TGTGCCAGCAGCTCCCCGACTAGCGGGAAGGTCTGGAATGAGCAGTTCTTC | CASSSPTSGKVWNEQFF
TRBJ2-1 | . | . | TRBV6-4 | TGTGCCAGCAGTGCAGGGAAGGGTGAGCAGTTCTTC | CASSAGKGEQFF
TRBJ1-1 | . | many | TRBV5-6 | TGTGCCAGCAGCTCACCCTTTGGGGCGAACACTGAAGCTTTCTTT | CASSSPFGANTEAFF
TRBJ2-3 | TRBD2 | many | TRBV10-3 | TGTGCCACCAGCCCCGGGGTAGCGGGAGGAGCAGATACGCAGTATTTT | CATSPGVAGGADTQYF
TRBJ2-7 | . | many | TRBV20-1 | TGCAGTGCCCTGGGCCGGGACACTCCCTACGAGCAGTACTTC | CSALGRDTPYEQYF
TRBJ2-7 | . | . | TRBV18 | TGTGCCAGCTCACCAGACCAGGGGTACTCCTACGAGCAGTACTTC | CASSPDQGYSYEQYF
TRBJ2-2 | . | many | TRBV12-3/TRBV12-4 | TGTGCCAGCAAATCGGGGGCGGACACCGGGGAGCTGTTTTTT | CASKSGADTGELFF
TRBJ1-2 | TRBD1 | few | TRBV25-1 | TGTGCCAGCAGTGACATTACTCCCGGGACAGGGGTCTATGGCTACACCTTC | CASSDITPGTGVYGYTF
TRBJ2-7 | TRBD2 | few | TRBV3-1 | TGTGCCACCTGCCGAGGAGCGGGGGGAAGCTACGAGCAGTACTTC | CATCRGAGGSYEQYF
TRBJ2-1 | . | many | TRBV12-3/TRBV12-4 | TGTGCCAGCAGTTTATTGGGAGGGGGTGAGCAGTTCTTC | CASSLLGGGEQFF
TRBJ1-1 | . | many | TRBV7-2 | TGTGCCAGCAGCCAACGACAGGAACCAAGCTTT | CASSQRQEPSF
TRBJ2-7 | . | . | TRBV28 | TGTGCCAGCAGTCGTAGCGGTTACGAGCAGTACTTC | CASSRSGYEQYF
TRBJ2-1 | TRBD1 | many | TRBV20-1 | TGCAGTGCTCAGTCGCCGGGACAGAACAATGAGCAGTTCTTC | CSAQSPGQNNEQFF
TRBJ1-5 | . | few | TRBV28 | TGTGCCAGCAGTTTAACGGCTATCTCGACAAATCAGCCCCAGCATTTT | CASSLTAISTNQPQHF
TRBJ2-4 | TRBD2 | . | TRBV3-1 | TGTGCCAGCAGCCAAATAGCGGGAGGAAACATTCAGTACTTC | CASSQIAGGNIQYF
TRBJ2-4 | TRBD2 | many | TRBV7-2 | TGTGCCAGCAGCTATGGCGGGGGGAGCGGGTCCAAAAACATTCAGTACTTC | CASSYGGGSGSKNIQYF
TRBJ2-3 | TRBD1 | many | TRBV7-3 | TGTGCCAGCAGCAAAGGGGTAGGGGGCCCTAATACGCAGTATTTT | CASSKGVGGPNTQYF
TRBJ1-4 | . | few | TRBV20-1 | TGCAGTGCTCAAATAGGGGATGAAAAACTGTTTTTT | CSAQIGDEKLFF
TRBJ1-3 | TRBD1 | once | TRBV20-1 | TGCAGTGCTGGGGACAGGGCCTCTGGAAACACCATATATTTT | CSAGDRASGNTIYF